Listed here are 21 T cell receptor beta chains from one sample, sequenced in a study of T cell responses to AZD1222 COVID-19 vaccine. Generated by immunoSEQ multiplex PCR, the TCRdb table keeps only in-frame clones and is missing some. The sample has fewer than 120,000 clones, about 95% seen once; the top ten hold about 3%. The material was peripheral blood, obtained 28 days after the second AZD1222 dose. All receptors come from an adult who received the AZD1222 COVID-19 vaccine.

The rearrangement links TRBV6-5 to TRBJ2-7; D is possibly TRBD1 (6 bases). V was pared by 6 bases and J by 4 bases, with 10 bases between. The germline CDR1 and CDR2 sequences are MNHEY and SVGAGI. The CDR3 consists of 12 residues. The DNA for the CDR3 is TGTGCCAGCAGCGTAACAGGGTACGAGCAGTACTTC. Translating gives CASSVTGYEQYF.

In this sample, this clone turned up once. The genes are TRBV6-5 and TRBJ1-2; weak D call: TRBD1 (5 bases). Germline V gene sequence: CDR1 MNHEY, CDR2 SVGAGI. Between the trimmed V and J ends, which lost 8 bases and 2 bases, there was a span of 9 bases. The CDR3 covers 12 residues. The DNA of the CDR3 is TGTGCCAGCTTTTGGGGGAACTATGGCTACACCTTC. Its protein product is CASFWGNYGYTF.

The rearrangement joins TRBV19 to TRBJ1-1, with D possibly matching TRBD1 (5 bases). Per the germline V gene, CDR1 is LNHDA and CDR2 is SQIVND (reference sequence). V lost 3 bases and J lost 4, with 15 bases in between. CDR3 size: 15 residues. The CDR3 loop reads CASSMKTEVFTEAFF. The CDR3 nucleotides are TGTGCCAGTAGTATGAAGACAGAAGTTTTCACTGAAGCTTTCTTT.

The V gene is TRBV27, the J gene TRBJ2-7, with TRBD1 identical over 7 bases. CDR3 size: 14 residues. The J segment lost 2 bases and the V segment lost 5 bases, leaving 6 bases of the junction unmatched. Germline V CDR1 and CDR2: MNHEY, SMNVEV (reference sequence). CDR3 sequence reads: CASSVYRGPYEQYF. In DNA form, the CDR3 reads TGTGCCAGCAGTGTGTACAGGGGACCCTACGAGCAGTACTTC.

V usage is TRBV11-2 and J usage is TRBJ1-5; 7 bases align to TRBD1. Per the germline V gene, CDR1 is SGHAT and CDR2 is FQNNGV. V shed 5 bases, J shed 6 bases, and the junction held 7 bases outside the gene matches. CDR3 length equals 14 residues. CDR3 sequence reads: CASSPTGVGQPQHF. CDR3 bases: TGTGCCAGCAGCCCTACAGGGGTGGGTCAGCCCCAGCATTTT.

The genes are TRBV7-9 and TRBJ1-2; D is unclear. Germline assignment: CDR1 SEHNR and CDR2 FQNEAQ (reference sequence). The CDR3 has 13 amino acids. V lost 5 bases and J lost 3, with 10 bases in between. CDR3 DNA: TGTGCCAGCAGCCGCCAGGTGGACTATGGCTACACCTTC. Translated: CASSRQVDYGYTF.

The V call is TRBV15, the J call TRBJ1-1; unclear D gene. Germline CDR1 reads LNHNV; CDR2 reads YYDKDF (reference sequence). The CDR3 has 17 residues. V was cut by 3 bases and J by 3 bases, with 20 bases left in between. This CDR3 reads CATSSLAKNWLDTEAFF. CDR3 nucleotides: TGTGCCACCAGCAGCTTAGCGAAGAACTGGTTAGACACTGAAGCTTTCTTT.

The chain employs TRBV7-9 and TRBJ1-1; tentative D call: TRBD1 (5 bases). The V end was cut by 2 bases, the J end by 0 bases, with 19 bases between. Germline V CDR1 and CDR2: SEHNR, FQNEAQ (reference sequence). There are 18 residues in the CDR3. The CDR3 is CASSLFGLRAGMNTEAFF. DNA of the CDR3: TGTGCCAGCAGCTTATTCGGCCTAAGAGCAGGGATGAACACTGAAGCTTTCTTT.

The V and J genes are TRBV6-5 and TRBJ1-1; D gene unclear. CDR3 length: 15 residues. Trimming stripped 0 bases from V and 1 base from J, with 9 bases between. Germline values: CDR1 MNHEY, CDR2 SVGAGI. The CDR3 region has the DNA TGTGCCAGCAGTTACTCGTCGGTACGGAACACTGAAGCTTTCTTT. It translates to CASSYSSVRNTEAFF.

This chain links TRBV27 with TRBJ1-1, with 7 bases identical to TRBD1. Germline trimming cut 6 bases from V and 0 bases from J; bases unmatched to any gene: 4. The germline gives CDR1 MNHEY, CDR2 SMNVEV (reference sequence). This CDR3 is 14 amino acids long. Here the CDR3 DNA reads TGTGCCAGCAGCCAGGACAGGATGAACACTGAAGCTTTCTTT. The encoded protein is CASSQDRMNTEAFF.

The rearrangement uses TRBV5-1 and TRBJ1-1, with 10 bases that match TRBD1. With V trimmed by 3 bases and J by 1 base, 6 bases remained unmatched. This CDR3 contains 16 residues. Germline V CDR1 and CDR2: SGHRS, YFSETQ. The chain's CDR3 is CASSSRDRGRNTEAFF. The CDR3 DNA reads TGCGCCAGCAGCTCCCGGGACAGGGGACGGAACACTGAAGCTTTCTTT. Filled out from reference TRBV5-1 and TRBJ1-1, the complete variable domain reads KAGVTQTPRYLIKTRGQQVTLSCSPISGHRSVSWYQQTPGQGLQFLFEYFSETQRNKGNFPGRFSGRQFSNSRSEMNVSTLELGDSALYLCASSSRDRGRNTEAFFGQGTRLTVV.

The CDR3: CASSGTRGSQETQYF. Here the CDR3 DNA reads TGCGCCAGCAGTGGGACTAGAGGGAGCCAAGAGACCCAGTACTTC. This chain joins TRBV10-1 and TRBJ2-5; 7 positions match TRBD2. The CDR3 extends over 15 amino acids. V lost 4 bases and J lost 1; bases outside the gene matches: 6. Germline values: CDR1 WNHNN, CDR2 SYGVQD (reference sequence).

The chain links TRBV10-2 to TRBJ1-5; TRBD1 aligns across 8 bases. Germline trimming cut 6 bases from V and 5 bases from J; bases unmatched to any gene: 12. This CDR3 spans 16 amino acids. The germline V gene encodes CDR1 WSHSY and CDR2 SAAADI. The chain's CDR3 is CASRGLGQGRDQPQHF. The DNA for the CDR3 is TGCGCCAGCAGGGGCCTCGGACAGGGTCGGGATCAGCCCCAGCATTTT.

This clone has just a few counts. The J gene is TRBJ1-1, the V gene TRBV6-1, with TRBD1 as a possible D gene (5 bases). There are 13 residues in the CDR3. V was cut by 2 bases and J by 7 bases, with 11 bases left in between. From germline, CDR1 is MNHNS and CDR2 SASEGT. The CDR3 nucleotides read TGTGCCAGCAGTGAAAGCCAGGGAGGTGAAGCTTTCTTT. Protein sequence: CASSESQGGEAFF.

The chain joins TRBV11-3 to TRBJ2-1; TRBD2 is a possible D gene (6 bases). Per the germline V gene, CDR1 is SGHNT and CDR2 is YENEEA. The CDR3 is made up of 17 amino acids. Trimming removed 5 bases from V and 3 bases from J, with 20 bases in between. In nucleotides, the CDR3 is TGTGCCAGCAGCATCTATAGCGGAGCCCCTCTCTACAATGAGCAGTTCTTC. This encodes CASSIYSGAPLYNEQFF. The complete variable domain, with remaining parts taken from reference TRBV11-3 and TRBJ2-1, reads EAGVVQSPRYKIIEKKQPVAFWCNPISGHNTLYWYLQNLGQGPELLIRYENEEAVDDSQLPKDRFSAERLKGVDSTLKIQPAELGDSAVYLCASSIYSGAPLYNEQFFGPGTRLTVL.

The CDR3: CASSSQTGAEAFF. The CDR3 bases are TGTGCCAGCAGTTCCCAAACAGGAGCTGAAGCTTTCTTT. J is TRBJ1-1 and V is TRBV27; D may be TRBD1 (5 bases). This CDR3 comprises 13 residues. V dropped 4 bases and J dropped 6 bases, with 12 bases sitting between them. Germline CDR1 and CDR2: MNHEY and SMNVEV (reference sequence).

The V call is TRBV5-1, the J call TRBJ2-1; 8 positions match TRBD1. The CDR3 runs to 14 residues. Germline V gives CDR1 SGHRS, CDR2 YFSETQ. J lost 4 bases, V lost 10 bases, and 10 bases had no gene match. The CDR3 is CACSETGAYNEQFF. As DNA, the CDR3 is TGCGCCTGTTCCGAGACAGGGGCTTACAATGAGCAGTTCTTC.

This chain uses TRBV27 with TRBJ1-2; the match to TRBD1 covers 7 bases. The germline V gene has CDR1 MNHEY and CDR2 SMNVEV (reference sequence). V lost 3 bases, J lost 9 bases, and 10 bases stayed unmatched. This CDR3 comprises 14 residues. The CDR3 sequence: CASSFTAGGMRYTF. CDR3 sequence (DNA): TGTGCCAGCAGTTTTACGGCAGGGGGTATGCGCTACACCTTC.

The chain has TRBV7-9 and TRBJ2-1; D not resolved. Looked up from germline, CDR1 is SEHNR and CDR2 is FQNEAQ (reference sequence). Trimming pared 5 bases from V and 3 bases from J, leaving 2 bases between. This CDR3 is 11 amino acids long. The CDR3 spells CASSGYNEQFF. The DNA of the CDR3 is TGTGCCAGCAGCGGCTACAATGAGCAGTTCTTC.

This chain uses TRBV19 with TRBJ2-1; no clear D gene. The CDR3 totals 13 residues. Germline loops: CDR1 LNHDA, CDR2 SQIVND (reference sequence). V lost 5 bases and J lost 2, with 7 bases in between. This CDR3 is CASSQETYNEQFF. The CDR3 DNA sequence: TGTGCCAGTAGTCAAGAAACCTACAATGAGCAGTTCTTC.

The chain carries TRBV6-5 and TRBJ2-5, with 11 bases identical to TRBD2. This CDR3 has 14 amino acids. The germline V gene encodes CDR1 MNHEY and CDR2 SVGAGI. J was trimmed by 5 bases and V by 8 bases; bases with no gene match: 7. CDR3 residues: CASWLAGGQETQYF. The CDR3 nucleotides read TGTGCCAGCTGGCTAGCGGGGGGCCAGGAGACCCAGTACTTC.